Presented here are 30 T cell receptor beta chains from one specimen sequenced in a study of CD8 T cells in ankylosing spondylitis. Study-level results: Made up of about eight highly homologous variants, a TCR beta motif appeared characteristic of ankylosing spondylitis blood.

For these TCRs, the target antigens are not known. TCRdb re-analysed the 5' RACE reads in MiXCR, keeping a single row per CDR3 protein. Seen here are 750,000 to 850,000 distinct CDR3 sequences, around 11% observed once, and the top ten hold 0.51%. Input material: blood, either unsorted or a sorted T cell fraction (not recorded which). The receptors come from a male donor with ankylosing spondylitis.

This sequence joins TRBV15 and TRBJ2-7; D is unresolved. The V gene lost 4 bases and the J gene lost 9 bases, with 16 bases spanning the gap. The CDR3 runs to 13 residues. The germline gives CDR1 LNHNV, CDR2 YYDKDF (reference sequence). In DNA, the CDR3 is TGTGCCACCAGCACCCTCGGCGGCGTTTGGCAGTACTTC. Protein sequence: CATSTLGGVWQYF.

A few counts support this clonotype. The chain combines TRBV4-1 with TRBJ2-3, with 8 positions matching TRBD2. Germline V CDR1 and CDR2: MGHRA, YSYEKL. V shed 4 bases and J 4 bases; nucleotides not matched to a gene: 13. This CDR3 has 17 amino acids. The CDR3 loop reads CASSRAPGGRGADTQYF. The CDR3 DNA sequence: TGCGCCAGCAGCCGTGCTCCGGGGGGGCGCGGGGCAGATACGCAGTATTTT.

In its sample, this clonotype was seen many times. The genes are TRBV29-1 and TRBJ2-1; 7 bases line up with TRBD2. CDR1 SQVTM and CDR2 ANQGSEA come from the germline V gene. The trim removed 1 base at V and 9 bases at J, leaving 15 bases unmatched. This CDR3 is 16 amino acids long. CDR3 protein: CSVEGVAGARDVEQFF. In DNA form, the CDR3 reads TGCAGCGTTGAAGGGGTGGCGGGAGCCCGAGACGTTGAGCAGTTCTTC.

The chain links TRBV5-1 to TRBJ1-2, with 9 bases aligning to TRBD1. The CDR3 consists of 15 residues. V shed 4 bases and J 3 bases; nucleotides not matched to a gene: 7. Germline CDR1 SGHRS, CDR2 YFSETQ. The chain's CDR3 is CASSLGTGSDYGYTF. Here the CDR3 DNA reads TGCGCCAGCAGCCTCGGGACAGGGAGCGACTATGGCTACACCTTC.

This clonotype was observed a single time. The chain links TRBV6-2 or TRBV6-3 to TRBJ1-1; D not resolved. Trimming took 3 bases from V and 7 from J, leaving 9 bases between them. Germline V gene sequence: CDR1 MNHEY, CDR2 SVGEGT. The CDR3 is 12 amino acids. CDR3 in amino acids: CASSYRRHEAFF. The CDR3 DNA reads as TGTGCCAGCAGTTATCGTAGGCATGAAGCTTTCTTT.

V usage is TRBV5-6 and J usage is TRBJ1-5; D unclear. This CDR3 spans 15 amino acids. The V gene lost 1 base and the J gene lost 2 bases, with 10 bases spanning the gap. Germline-derived CDR1 and CDR2 are SGHDT and YYEEEE. The CDR3 sequence is CASSLLGSGNQPQHF. CDR3 nucleotides: TGTGCCAGCAGCTTGTTGGGATCGGGCAATCAGCCCCAGCATTTT.

This clonotype has more than one count but fewer than ten. CDR3 in amino acids: CASSAEPSSYNEQFF. The CDR3 DNA reads TGCGCCAGCAGCGCCGAACCCAGCTCCTACAATGAGCAGTTCTTC. This rearrangement joins TRBV5-1 to TRBJ2-1, with no clear D. CDR3 size: 15 residues. Germline CDR1 SGHRS, CDR2 YFSETQ. The ends were cut back, 4 bases at V and 0 bases at J, with 11 bases in the middle. The variable domain in full, with the rest retrieved from reference TRBV5-1 and TRBJ2-1, is KAGVTQTPRYLIKTRGQQVTLSCSPISGHRSVSWYQQTPGQGLQFLFEYFSETQRNKGNFPGRFSGRQFSNSRSEMNVSTLELGDSALYLCASSAEPSSYNEQFFGPGTRLTVL.

The V and J genes are TRBV20-1 and TRBJ2-5; no firm D call. CDR1 is DFQATT and CDR2 is SNEGSKA in the germline V gene (reference sequence). Trimming took 0 bases from V and 3 from J, leaving 14 bases between them. The CDR3 runs 15 residues. CDR3 protein: CSARDGQAWEETQYF. CDR3 coding DNA: TGCAGTGCTAGAGATGGGCAGGCCTGGGAAGAGACCCAGTACTTC.

A few counts support this clonotype. This chain uses TRBV10-2 with TRBJ2-3; D ambiguous. Germline V gene data show CDR1 as WSHSY and CDR2 as SAAADI. The CDR3 loop spans 16 amino acids. V lost 2 bases and J lost 1, with 13 bases in between. The CDR3 DNA sequence: TGCGCCAGCAGTGAGACTGTAAGGGAAGGCACAGATACGCAGTATTTT. Residues: CASSETVREGTDTQYF.

The rearrangement uses TRBV6-2 or TRBV6-3 and TRBJ2-5; 8 bases agree with TRBD2. Germline V gene lookup returns CDR1 MNHEY and CDR2 SVGEGT. The CDR3 loop spans 14 amino acids. The V and J ends lost 4 bases and 4 bases, in that order; junction bases with no gene match: 5. The CDR3 region is CASSSGGEGETQYF. The CDR3, as DNA: TGTGCCAGCAGTTCGGGAGGGGAGGGAGAGACCCAGTACTTC.

This clonotype was counted at least ten times. The rearrangement links TRBV6-1 to TRBJ1-5, with no clear D. In germline, CDR1 is MNHNS, CDR2 SASEGT. The CDR3 is made up of 16 amino acids. Trimming cost V 6 bases and J 0 bases, with 15 bases left between them. The CDR3 sequence is CASSPRPGNSNQPQHF. The CDR3 nucleotides read TGTGCCAGCAGCCCCAGGCCAGGAAATAGCAATCAGCCCCAGCATTTT.

This clonotype was recorded a few times. The rearrangement joins TRBV28 to TRBJ2-3, with a tentative D call TRBD1 (6 bases). The CDR3 is 15 amino acids. Looked up from germline, CDR1 is MDHEN and CDR2 is SYDVKM. Trimming removed 6 bases at V and 1 base at J, with 14 bases between. CDR3 coding DNA: TGTGCCAGCAGCACCAGGGCAGGGGGCACAGATACGCAGTATTTT. Amino acids: CASSTRAGGTDTQYF.

The CDR3 DNA reads TGCAGCGTCCTTCGGACTAGCGGGCGATACAATGAGCAGTTCTTC. This sequence encodes CSVLRTSGRYNEQFF. The V and J genes are TRBV29-1 and TRBJ2-1; the match to TRBD2 covers 11 bases. The V segment lost 6 bases and the J segment 4 bases; nucleotides outside the gene matches: 8. Germline V gene lookup returns CDR1 SQVTM and CDR2 ANQGSEA. The CDR3 sequence is 15 residues long.

This clonotype was detected ten times or more. This chain uses TRBV29-1 with TRBJ2-7; 12 bases are shared with TRBD2. J was trimmed by 4 bases and V by 0 bases; bases with no gene match: 4. The CDR3 is 15 amino acids. In germline, CDR1 is SQVTM, CDR2 ANQGSEA. The DNA of the CDR3 is TGCAGCGTTGAAGACACCACTAGCGGGAGGTACGAGCAGTACTTC. It translates to CSVEDTTSGRYEQYF.

This clonotype appeared a few times. The rearrangement links TRBV6-1 to TRBJ2-3; 8 bases map to TRBD1. Germline V lookup: CDR1 MNHNS, CDR2 SASEGT. The CDR3 extends over 15 amino acids. The trim removed 4 bases at V and 3 bases at J, leaving 6 bases unmatched. The CDR3 sequence: CASSAGRGPTDTQYF. The CDR3, as DNA: TGTGCCAGCAGTGCTGGCAGGGGGCCTACAGATACGCAGTATTTT.

V gene TRBV6-5 combines with J gene TRBJ2-3, with D hard to call. CDR3 length equals 14 residues. Trimming removed 0 bases from V and 2 bases from J, with 6 bases in between. From germline, CDR1 is MNHEY and CDR2 SVGAGI. Written as DNA, the CDR3 is TGTGCCAGCAGTTACTCATGGTCCACAGATACGCAGTATTTT. Its protein is CASSYSWSTDTQYF.

The chain couples TRBV4-1 to TRBJ2-5; the D gene could be TRBD1 or TRBD2 (5 bases each). The CDR3 contains 14 residues. The V gene's germline CDR1 is MGHRA and CDR2 YSYEKL. V dropped 5 bases and J dropped 6 bases, with 16 bases sitting between them. CDR3 sequence (DNA): TGCGCCAGCAGCGAACCGGGACGACGTCAGACCCAGTACTTC. It yields the protein CASSEPGRRQTQYF.

This clonotype was found many times. The V and J genes are TRBV29-1 and TRBJ2-3; 12 bases are a match to TRBD1. The V segment lost 4 bases and the J segment 7 bases; nucleotides outside the gene matches: 9. The CDR3 is made up of 15 amino acids. CDR1 and CDR2 (germline): SQVTM, ANQGSEA. In nucleotides, the CDR3 is TGCAGCGTTGGACGGGGACAGGGGGCCCCTAATACGCAGTATTTT. Its protein product is CSVGRGQGAPNTQYF.

The V call is TRBV11-2, the J call TRBJ2-5, with a tentative D call TRBD1 (6 bases). Germline values: CDR1 SGHAT, CDR2 FQNNGV. The CDR3 is made up of 15 amino acids. Between the trimmed V and J ends, which lost 1 base and 5 bases, there was a span of 14 bases. In DNA form, the CDR3 reads TGTGCCAGCAGCTTAGGGGTTGGGGGCGGGGAGACCCAGTACTTC. This encodes CASSLGVGGGETQYF.

This clonotype was seen only a few times. V is TRBV6-6 and J is TRBJ1-2, with no clear D. The CDR3 sequence is 13 residues long. CDR1 MNHNY and CDR2 SVGAGI come from the germline V gene (reference sequence). The V end was cut by 6 bases, the J end by 2 bases, with 10 bases between. The CDR3 loop reads CASRPDTNYGYTF. CDR3 DNA sequence: TGTGCCAGCAGGCCAGACACCAACTATGGCTACACCTTC.

The V call is TRBV20-1, the J call TRBJ1-5; maybe TRBD1 (5 bases). The V and J ends lost 6 bases and 0 bases respectively, with 9 bases between them. CDR1 is DFQATT, CDR2 SNEGSKA, per germline (reference sequence). The CDR3 consists of 13 residues. The CDR3 sequence: CSAGTSSNQPQHF. The CDR3 nucleotides are TGCAGTGCCGGGACGTCTAGCAATCAGCCCCAGCATTTT.

This clonotype was observed a few times. The chain recombines TRBV12-3 or TRBV12-4 with TRBJ1-2; 11 bases fit TRBD1. The CDR3 length is 16 residues. The V segment lost 6 bases and the J segment 4 bases; nucleotides outside the gene matches: 10. CDR3 sequence: CASSPLGQGAFYGYTF. CDR3 bases: TGTGCCAGCAGCCCCCTTGGACAGGGGGCATTCTATGGCTACACCTTC.

This chain connects TRBV10-1 to TRBJ2-3, with 14 bases identical to TRBD2. Trimming cost V 6 bases and J 3 bases; bases outside gene matches: 11. CDR1 is WNHNN and CDR2 is SYGVQD in the germline V gene (reference sequence). This CDR3 contains 18 residues. The CDR3 loop is CASSGPGGTSGSTDTQYF. DNA of the CDR3: TGCGCCAGCAGCGGTCCTGGGGGGACTAGCGGGAGTACAGATACGCAGTATTTT.

The V and J genes are TRBV20-1 and TRBJ1-2; D gene ambiguous. This CDR3 comprises 14 residues. V lost 3 bases and J lost 7, with 18 bases in between. In germline, CDR1 is DFQATT, CDR2 SNEGSKA (reference sequence). The chain's CDR3 is CSASEAGILGGYTF. The CDR3 coding sequence is TGCAGTGCTAGTGAAGCCGGAATACTGGGTGGCTACACCTTC.

In its sample, this clonotype was seen a few times. The chain couples TRBV12-3 or TRBV12-4 to TRBJ2-3, with 7 bases identical to TRBD2. The CDR3 runs 16 residues. The J segment lost 1 base and the V segment lost 3 bases, leaving 7 bases of the junction unmatched. The CDR3 DNA is TGTGCCAGCAGTTTTCGGGGCGGGGGAGGCACAGATACGCAGTATTTT. Encoded protein: CASSFRGGGGTDTQYF.

This clonotype was counted between two and nine times. The gene calls are TRBV7-9 and TRBJ2-1, with D possibly being TRBD1 (6 bases). This CDR3 is built from 16 residues. Between the trimmed V and J ends, which lost 3 bases and 9 bases, there was a span of 21 bases. Germline V gene data show CDR1 as SEHNR and CDR2 as FQNEAQ (reference sequence). The CDR3 DNA follows: TGTGCCAGCAGCTTTCCGGGACAAATAAGGGTTGGTGAGCAGTTCTTC. Translated: CASSFPGQIRVGEQFF.

There are a few counts of this clonotype. V and J are TRBV27 and TRBJ1-2, with 7 bases identical to TRBD1. The CDR3 length is 14 residues. Germline V gene lookup returns CDR1 MNHEY and CDR2 SMNVEV (reference sequence). The trim removed 5 bases at V and 4 bases at J, leaving 7 bases unmatched. For the CDR3, the DNA is TGTGCCAGCAGTGCCCGACAGGGATTCTATGGCTACACCTTC. The encoded protein is CASSARQGFYGYTF.

The chain uses TRBV7-9 and TRBJ2-1; D gene ambiguous. Deletions cut 8 bases from V and 12 bases from J, with 11 bases between. This CDR3 contains 10 residues. Germline lookup yields CDR1 SEHNR and CDR2 FQNEAQ (reference sequence). As DNA, the CDR3 is TGTGCCAGCGCCGGGCCGGTGCAGTTCTTC. Its protein product is CASAGPVQFF.

This clonotype came up a few times. The gene calls are TRBV27 and TRBJ2-3, with 8 positions matching TRBD1. CDR3 length: 15 residues. CDR1 MNHEY and CDR2 SMNVEV come from the germline V gene (reference sequence). V was clipped by 2 bases and J by 3 bases; unmatched bases: 4. This chain's CDR3 is CASSLMDRVTDTQYF. In nucleotides, the CDR3 is TGTGCCAGCAGTTTAATGGACAGGGTGACAGATACGCAGTATTTT.

This clonotype was counted a few times. The J gene is TRBJ1-2, the V gene TRBV5-1; perhaps TRBD1 as D (5 bases). Germline loops: CDR1 SGHRS, CDR2 YFSETQ. The ends were cut back, 4 bases at V and 3 bases at J, with 25 bases in the middle. The CDR3 has 18 amino acids. The CDR3 DNA reads TGCGCCAGCAGCCGAGTTCGGAATTCAGGGCTAGTAGACTATGGCTACACCTTC. Its translation: CASSRVRNSGLVDYGYTF.